This T cell receptor (beta chain) was retrieved from a study of cytomegalovirus exposure and HLA in healthy donors. At the level of the study: HLA-typed donors were the source of around 85 million unique TCRs held in an early data release. Whole-study findings and limits: Despite most TCR sequences being rare, some public TCRs occurred in many donors.

The PCR contained 60 Vbeta and 13 Jbeta primers. Original processing methods: About 83 million unique TCR beta chains, 10 million to 14 million shared, were counted in a later analysis. TCRdb's copy holds only in-frame clones and misses some; the assay was immunoSEQ multiplex PCR. That table supplies the V and J calls and clone size; D and trimming were determined from the DNA. The sample yields 95,000 to 150,000 clones, about 80% seen once. This CDR3 is 14 amino acids long. With 4 bases clipped from V and 0 bases from J, the junction kept 3 bases outside the gene matches. Germline V gives CDR1 MDHEN, CDR2 SYDVKM. Points on this clone: What it binds is not known.

The J gene is TRBJ2-7, the V gene TRBV28; TRBD2 aligns across 7 bases. The TCR was taken from a female donor in good health and CMV-seropositive. The sample consisted of PBMCs. The CDR3 bases are TGTGCCAGCAGTTGGGGGGGGGACTCCTACGAGCAGTACTTC. It yields the protein CASSWGGDSYEQYF.